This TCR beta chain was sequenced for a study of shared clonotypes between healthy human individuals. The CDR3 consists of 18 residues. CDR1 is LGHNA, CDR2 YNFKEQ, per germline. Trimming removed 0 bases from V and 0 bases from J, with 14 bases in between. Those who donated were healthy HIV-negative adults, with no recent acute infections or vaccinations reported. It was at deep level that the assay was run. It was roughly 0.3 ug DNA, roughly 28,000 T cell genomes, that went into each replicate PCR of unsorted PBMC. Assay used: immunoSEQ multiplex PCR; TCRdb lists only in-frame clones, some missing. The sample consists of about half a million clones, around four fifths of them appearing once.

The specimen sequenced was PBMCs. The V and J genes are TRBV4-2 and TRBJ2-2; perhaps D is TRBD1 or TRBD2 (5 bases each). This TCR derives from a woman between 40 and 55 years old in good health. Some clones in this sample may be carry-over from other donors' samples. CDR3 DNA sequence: TGTGCCAGCAGCCAAGATGGGGACGCGCATACGAACACCGGGGAGCTGTTTTTT. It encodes CASSQDGDAHTNTGELFF.